The present TCR beta chain was sequenced within a study of T-cell memory formation after mild COVID-19. This clonotype was seen a few times. TCRdb used MiXCR to reprocess the 5' RACE reads, holding one entry per CDR3 protein. The sample yields a few hundred thousand distinct CDR3 sequences, 20% to 30% seen once. The source material was PBMCs or a T cell subset sorted from them (not recorded which). This TCR derives from an adult woman who had mild COVID-19 (a few samples of this study predate the infection). Cell type and time point are not known.

CDR3 sequence: CASGEQLRSESSYEQYF. CDR3 DNA sequence: TGTGCCAGCGGAGAACAGCTTAGATCCGAAAGCTCCTACGAGCAGTACTTC. The rearrangement joins TRBV7-9 to TRBJ2-7; D remains ambiguous. Trimming removed 8 bases at V and 0 bases at J, with 23 bases between. The CDR3 consists of 17 residues. Germline V CDR1 and CDR2: SEHNR, FQNEAQ (reference sequence).